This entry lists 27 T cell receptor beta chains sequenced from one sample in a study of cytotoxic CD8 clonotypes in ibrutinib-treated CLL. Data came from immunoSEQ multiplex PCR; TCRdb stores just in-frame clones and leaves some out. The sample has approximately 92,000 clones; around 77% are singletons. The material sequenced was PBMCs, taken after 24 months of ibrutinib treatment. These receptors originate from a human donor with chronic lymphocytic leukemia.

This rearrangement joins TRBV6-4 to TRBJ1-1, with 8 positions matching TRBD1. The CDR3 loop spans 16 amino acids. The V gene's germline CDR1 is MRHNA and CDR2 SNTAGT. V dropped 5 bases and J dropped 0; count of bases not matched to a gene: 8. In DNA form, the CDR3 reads TGTGCCAGCAGTCCCGACAGGGGAATAATGAACACTGAAGCTTTCTTT. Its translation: CASSPDRGIMNTEAFF.

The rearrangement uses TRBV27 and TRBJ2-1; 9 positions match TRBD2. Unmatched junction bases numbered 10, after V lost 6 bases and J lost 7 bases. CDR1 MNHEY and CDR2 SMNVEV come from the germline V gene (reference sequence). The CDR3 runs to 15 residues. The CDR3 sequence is CASRVRREGLNEQFF. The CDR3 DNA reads TGTGCCAGCAGGGTACGGCGGGAGGGCTTGAATGAGCAGTTCTTC.

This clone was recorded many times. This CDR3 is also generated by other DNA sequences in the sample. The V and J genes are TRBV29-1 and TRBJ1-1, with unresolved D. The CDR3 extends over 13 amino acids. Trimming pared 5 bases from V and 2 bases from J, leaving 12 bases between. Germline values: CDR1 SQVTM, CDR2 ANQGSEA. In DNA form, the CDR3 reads TGCAGCGTTAGGAAAGGGATCAACACTGAAGCTTTCTTT. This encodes CSVRKGINTEAFF.

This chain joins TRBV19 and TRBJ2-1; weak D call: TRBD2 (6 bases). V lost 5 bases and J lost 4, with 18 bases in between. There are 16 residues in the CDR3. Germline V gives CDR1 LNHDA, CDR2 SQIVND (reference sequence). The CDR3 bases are TGTGCCAGTAGTGGGAGGAGGTCGGGAGTTTACAATGAGCAGTTCTTC. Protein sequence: CASSGRRSGVYNEQFF.

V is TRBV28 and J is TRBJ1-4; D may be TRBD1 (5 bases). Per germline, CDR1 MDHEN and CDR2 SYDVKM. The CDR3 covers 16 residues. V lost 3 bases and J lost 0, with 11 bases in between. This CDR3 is CASSFATAATNEKLFF. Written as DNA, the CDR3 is TGTGCCAGCAGTTTCGCGACAGCCGCAACTAATGAAAAACTGTTTTTT.

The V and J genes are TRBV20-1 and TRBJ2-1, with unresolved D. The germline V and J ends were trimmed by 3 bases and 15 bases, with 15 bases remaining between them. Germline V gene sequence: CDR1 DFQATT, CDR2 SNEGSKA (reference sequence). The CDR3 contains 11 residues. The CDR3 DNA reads TGCAGTGCTAGTCGCCAGGCAAGGAGGTTCTTC. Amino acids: CSASRQARRFF.

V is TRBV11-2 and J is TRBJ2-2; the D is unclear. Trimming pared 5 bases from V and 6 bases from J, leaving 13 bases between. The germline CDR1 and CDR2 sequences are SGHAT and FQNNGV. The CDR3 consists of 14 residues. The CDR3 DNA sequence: TGTGCCAGCAGCCTTTTGAAAGGCCCCGGGGAGCTGTTTTTT. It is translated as CASSLLKGPGELFF.

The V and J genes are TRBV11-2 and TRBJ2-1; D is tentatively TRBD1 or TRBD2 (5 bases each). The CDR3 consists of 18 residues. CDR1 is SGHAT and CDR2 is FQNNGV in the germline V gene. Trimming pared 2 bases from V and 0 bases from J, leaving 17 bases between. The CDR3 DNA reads TGTGCCAGCAGCTTAAGGGGACCCCAGTCCGGCTCCTACAATGAGCAGTTCTTC. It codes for CASSLRGPQSGSYNEQFF.

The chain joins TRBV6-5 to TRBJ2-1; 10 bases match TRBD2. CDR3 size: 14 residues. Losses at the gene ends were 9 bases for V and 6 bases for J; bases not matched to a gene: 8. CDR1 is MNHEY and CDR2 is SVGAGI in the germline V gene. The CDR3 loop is CASQGLANSNEQFF. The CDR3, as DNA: TGTGCCAGTCAGGGACTAGCGAATTCCAATGAGCAGTTCTTC.

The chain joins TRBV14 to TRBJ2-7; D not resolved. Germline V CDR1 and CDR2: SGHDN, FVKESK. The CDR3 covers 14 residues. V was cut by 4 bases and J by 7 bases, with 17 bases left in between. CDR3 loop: CASSLLRRGFEQYF. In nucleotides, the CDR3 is TGTGCCAGCAGCCTCCTAAGACGAGGTTTTGAGCAGTACTTC.

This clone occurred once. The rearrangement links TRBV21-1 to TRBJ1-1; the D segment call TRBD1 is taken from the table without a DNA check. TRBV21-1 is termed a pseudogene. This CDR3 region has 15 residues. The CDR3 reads CASSKLRGLHTEAFF. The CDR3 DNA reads TGTGCCAGCAGCAAACTCAGGGGGCTGCACACTGAAGCTTTCTTT.

The CDR3 is CASSAGTSGRFYEQYF. The CDR3 nucleotides read TGTGCCAGCAGCGCCGGGACTAGCGGGAGATTCTACGAGCAGTACTTC. The chain couples TRBV5-6 to TRBJ2-7, with 14 bases matching TRBD2. Germline V lookup: CDR1 SGHDT, CDR2 YYEEEE. J was trimmed by 3 bases and V by 4 bases; bases with no gene match: 6. The CDR3 has 16 amino acids.

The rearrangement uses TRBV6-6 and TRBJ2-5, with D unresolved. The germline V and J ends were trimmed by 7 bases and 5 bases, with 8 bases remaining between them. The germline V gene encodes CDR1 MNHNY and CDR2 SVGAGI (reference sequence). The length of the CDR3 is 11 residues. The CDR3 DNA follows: TGTGCCAGCACCCAAGCCGAGACCCAGTACTTC. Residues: CASTQAETQYF.

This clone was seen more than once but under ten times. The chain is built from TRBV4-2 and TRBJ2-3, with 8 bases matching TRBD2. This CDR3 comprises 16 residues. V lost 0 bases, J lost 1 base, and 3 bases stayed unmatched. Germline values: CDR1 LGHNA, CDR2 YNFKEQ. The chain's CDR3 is CASSQDRRGGTDTQYF. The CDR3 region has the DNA TGTGCCAGCAGCCAAGATCGGCGGGGGGGCACAGATACGCAGTATTTT.

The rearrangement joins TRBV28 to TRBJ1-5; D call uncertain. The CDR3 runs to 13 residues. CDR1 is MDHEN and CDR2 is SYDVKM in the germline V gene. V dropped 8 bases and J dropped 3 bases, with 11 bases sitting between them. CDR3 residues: CASVSQNNQPQHF. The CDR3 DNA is TGTGCCAGCGTCTCCCAGAACAATCAGCCCCAGCATTTT.

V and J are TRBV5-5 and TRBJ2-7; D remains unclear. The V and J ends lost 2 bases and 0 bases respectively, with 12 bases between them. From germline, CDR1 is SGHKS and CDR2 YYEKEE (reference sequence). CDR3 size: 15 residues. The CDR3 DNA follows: TGTGCCAGCAGCTTTTATGGGTTTTCCTCCTACGAGCAGTACTTC. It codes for CASSFYGFSSYEQYF.

Written as DNA, the CDR3 is TGTGCCAGCAGTGAGGCGAGTTGGGGCAGCTCTGGAAACACCATATATTTT. It encodes CASSEASWGSSGNTIYF. The J gene is TRBJ1-3, the V gene TRBV2; TRBD1 might be the D (5 bases). The ends were cut back, 3 bases at V and 0 bases at J, with 15 bases in the middle. The CDR3 extends over 17 amino acids. Germline-derived CDR1 and CDR2 are SNHLY and FYNNEI.

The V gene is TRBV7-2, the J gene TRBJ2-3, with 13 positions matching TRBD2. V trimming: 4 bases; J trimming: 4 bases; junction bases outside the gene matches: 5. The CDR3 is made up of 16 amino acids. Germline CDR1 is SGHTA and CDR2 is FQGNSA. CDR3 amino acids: CASSSSTSGGSDTQYF. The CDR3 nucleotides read TGTGCCAGCAGCTCATCGACTAGCGGGGGGTCAGATACGCAGTATTTT.

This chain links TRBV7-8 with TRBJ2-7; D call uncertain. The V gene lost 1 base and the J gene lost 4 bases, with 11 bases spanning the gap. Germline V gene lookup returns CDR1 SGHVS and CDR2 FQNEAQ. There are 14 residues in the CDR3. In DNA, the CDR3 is TGTGCCAGCAGCTTAGTATCGACCGCTTACGAGCAGTACTTC. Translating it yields CASSLVSTAYEQYF.

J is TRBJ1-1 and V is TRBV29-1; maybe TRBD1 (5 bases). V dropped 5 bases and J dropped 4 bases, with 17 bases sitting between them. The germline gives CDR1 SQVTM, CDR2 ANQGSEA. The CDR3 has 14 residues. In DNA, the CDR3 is TGCAGCGTTCGTCCGATCAGAGGGGTCACTGAAGCTTTCTTT. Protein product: CSVRPIRGVTEAFF.

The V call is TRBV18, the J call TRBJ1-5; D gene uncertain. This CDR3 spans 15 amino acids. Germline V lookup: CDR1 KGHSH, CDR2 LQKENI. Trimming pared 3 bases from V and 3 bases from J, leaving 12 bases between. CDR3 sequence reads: CASSPKTTNNQPQHF. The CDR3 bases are TGTGCCAGCTCACCTAAAACTACCAACAATCAGCCCCAGCATTTT.

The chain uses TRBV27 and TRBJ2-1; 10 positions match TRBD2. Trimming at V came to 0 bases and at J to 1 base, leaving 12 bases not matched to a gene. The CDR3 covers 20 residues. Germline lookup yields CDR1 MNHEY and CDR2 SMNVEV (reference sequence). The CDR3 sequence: CASSLSSGRAGNRSYNEQFF. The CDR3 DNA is TGTGCCAGCAGTTTATCGAGCGGGAGGGCCGGGAATAGGTCCTACAATGAGCAGTTCTTC.

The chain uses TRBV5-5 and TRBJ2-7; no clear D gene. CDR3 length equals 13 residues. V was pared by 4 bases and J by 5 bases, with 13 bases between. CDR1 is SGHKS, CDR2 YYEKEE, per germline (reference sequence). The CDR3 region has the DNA TGTGCCAGCAGCACCTGGGTCGATAACGAGCAGTACTTC. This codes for CASSTWVDNEQYF. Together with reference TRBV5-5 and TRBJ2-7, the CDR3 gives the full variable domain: DAGVTQSPTHLIKTRGQQVTLRCSPISGHKSVSWYQQVLGQGPQFIFQYYEKEERGRGNFPDRFSARQFPNYSSELNVNALLLGDSALYLCASSTWVDNEQYFGPGTRLTVT.

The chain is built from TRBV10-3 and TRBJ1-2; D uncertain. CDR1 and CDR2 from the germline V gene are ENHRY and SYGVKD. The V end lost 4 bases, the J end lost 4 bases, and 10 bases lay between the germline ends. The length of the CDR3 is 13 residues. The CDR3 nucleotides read TGTGCCATCAGTGGCATCGGAATCTATGGCTACACCTTC. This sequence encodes CAISGIGIYGYTF.

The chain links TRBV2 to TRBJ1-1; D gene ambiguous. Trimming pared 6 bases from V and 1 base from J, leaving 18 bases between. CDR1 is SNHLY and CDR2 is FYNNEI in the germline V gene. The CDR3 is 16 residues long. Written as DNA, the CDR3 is TGTGCCAGCAGGGACTCTGGGTCCTACGGGAACACTGAAGCTTTCTTT. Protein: CASRDSGSYGNTEAFF.

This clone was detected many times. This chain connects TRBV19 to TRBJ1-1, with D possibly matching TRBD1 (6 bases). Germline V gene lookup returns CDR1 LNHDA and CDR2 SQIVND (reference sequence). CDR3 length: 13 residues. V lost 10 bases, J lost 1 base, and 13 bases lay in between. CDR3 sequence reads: CATGRQANTEAFF. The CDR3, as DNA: TGTGCCACTGGGCGACAGGCGAACACTGAAGCTTTCTTT.

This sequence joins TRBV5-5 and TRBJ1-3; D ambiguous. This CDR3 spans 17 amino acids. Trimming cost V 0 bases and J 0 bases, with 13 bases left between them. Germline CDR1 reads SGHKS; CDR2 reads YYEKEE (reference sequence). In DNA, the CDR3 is TGTGCCAGCAGCTTGGTATTCGGCAAACGCTCTGGAAACACCATATATTTT. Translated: CASSLVFGKRSGNTIYF. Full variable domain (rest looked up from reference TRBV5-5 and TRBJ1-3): DAGVTQSPTHLIKTRGQQVTLRCSPISGHKSVSWYQQVLGQGPQFIFQYYEKEERGRGNFPDRFSARQFPNYSSELNVNALLLGDSALYLCASSLVFGKRSGNTIYFGEGSWLTVV.